What follows are 27 T cell receptor beta chains derived from one specimen sequenced in a study of T cell changes during pregnancy in multiple sclerosis. Sequencing used immunoSEQ multiplex PCR; TCRdb keeps in-frame clones, though not all of them. The sample contains 75,000 to 100,000 clones, 85% to 95% of which appear only once. Source: peripheral blood, taken after pregnancy. These receptors came from a female donor with multiple sclerosis, enrolled in a pregnancy study.

V and J are TRBV18 and TRBJ2-7, with 8 positions matching TRBD1. Trimming cost V 3 bases and J 0 bases; bases outside gene matches: 7. The CDR3 totals 16 residues. Germline V CDR1 and CDR2: KGHSH, LQKENI. The CDR3 region is CASSPNPGQASYEQYF. CDR3 in DNA: TGTGCCAGCTCACCGAATCCGGGACAGGCCTCCTACGAGCAGTACTTC.

The chain links TRBV4-2 to TRBJ1-1; possibly TRBD1 for D (5 bases). The V gene's germline CDR1 is LGHNA and CDR2 YNFKEQ. The length of the CDR3 is 15 residues. V lost 3 bases and J lost 4, with 15 bases in between. In DNA form, the CDR3 reads TGTGCCAGCAGCCAGGAAACAGGCTTGCCCACTGAAGCTTTCTTT. Translation: CASSQETGLPTEAFF.

The rearrangement joins TRBV7-8 to TRBJ1-2; the match to TRBD1 covers 7 bases. J was trimmed by 4 bases and V by 0 bases; bases with no gene match: 11. CDR3 length: 17 residues. Germline CDR1 reads SGHVS; CDR2 reads FQNEAQ. The CDR3 nucleotides read TGTGCCAGCAGCTTAGCGACTCAGGGGGTGTCTGGCTATGGCTACACCTTC. This sequence encodes CASSLATQGVSGYGYTF.

V gene TRBV4-1 combines with J gene TRBJ1-1; D ambiguous. The CDR3 is 12 residues long. The ends were cut back, 5 bases at V and 6 bases at J, with 10 bases in the middle. Germline CDR1 and CDR2: MGHRA and YSYEKL. The CDR3 region is CASSAGGPEAFF. Written as DNA, the CDR3 is TGCGCCAGCAGCGCGGGAGGGCCTGAAGCTTTCTTT.

This sequence joins TRBV11-2 and TRBJ2-7, with 9 bases aligning to TRBD1. CDR1 is SGHAT and CDR2 is FQNNGV in the germline V gene. The CDR3 sequence is 14 residues long. J was trimmed by 4 bases and V by 4 bases; bases with no gene match: 5. The CDR3: CASSWDRVGYEQYF. The CDR3 DNA follows: TGTGCCAGCAGCTGGGACAGGGTGGGGTACGAGCAGTACTTC.

The genes are TRBV7-2 and TRBJ2-5; 12 bases fit TRBD2. Germline CDR1 is SGHTA and CDR2 is FQGNSA. V gave up 3 bases and J gave up 9 bases; unmatched junction bases: 14. CDR3 length: 17 residues. CDR3 DNA sequence: TGTGCCAGCAGCTTGGACGCTAGCGGGGGGGCGCTCTATTCCCAGTACTTC. It translates to CASSLDASGGALYSQYF.

This chain connects TRBV5-1 to TRBJ2-2; 9 positions agree with TRBD2. Per germline, CDR1 SGHRS and CDR2 YFSETQ. The CDR3 consists of 15 residues. V was pared by 5 bases and J by 2 bases, with 4 bases of the junction left unmatched. The CDR3 sequence: CASRAGGLNTGELFF. The CDR3 coding sequence is TGCGCCAGCAGGGCGGGGGGGCTCAACACCGGGGAGCTGTTTTTT.

This clone was detected only once. The chain combines TRBV4-1 with TRBJ2-3; D may be TRBD2 (7 bases). Trimming cost V 4 bases and J 2 bases, with 22 bases left between them. Germline V gives CDR1 MGHRA, CDR2 YSYEKL. The CDR3 covers 18 residues. In nucleotides, the CDR3 is TGCGCCAGCAGCCTCACTAGCGAAGGAGGGGGACCCACAGATACGCAGTATTTT. Its translation is CASSLTSEGGGPTDTQYF.

The chain is built from TRBV6-6 and TRBJ1-3; TRBD1 matches at 7 bases. The length of the CDR3 is 15 residues. Germline V gene lookup returns CDR1 MNHNY and CDR2 SVGAGI (reference sequence). V dropped 6 bases and J dropped 5; count of bases not matched to a gene: 10. The CDR3 is CASSSSRQGRNTIYF. The DNA for the CDR3 is TGTGCCAGCAGCTCTAGCCGACAGGGTCGAAACACCATATATTTT.

DNA for the CDR3: TGTGCCAGCAGCCCCCCGGGACTAGCGGGGCGAGAGACCCAGTACTTC. Translated: CASSPPGLAGRETQYF. The chain uses TRBV7-2 and TRBJ2-5, with 13 bases aligning to TRBD2. V was clipped by 5 bases and J by 4 bases; unmatched bases: 7. This CDR3 spans 16 amino acids. Germline CDR1 reads SGHTA; CDR2 reads FQGNSA.

This chain links TRBV5-8 with TRBJ1-5; TRBD1 matches at 10 bases. V trimming: 3 bases; J trimming: 5 bases; junction bases outside the gene matches: 5. CDR1 and CDR2 (germline): SGHTS, YDEGEE. The CDR3 spans 15 residues. CDR3 loop: CASSWDRGGDQPQHF. CDR3 DNA: TGTGCCAGCAGCTGGGACAGGGGTGGCGATCAGCCCCAGCATTTT. Using reference TRBV5-8 and TRBJ1-5 for the parts outside the CDR3, the full variable domain is EAGVTQSPTHLIKTRGQQATLRCSPISGHTSVYWYQQALGLGLQFLLWYDEGEERNRGNFPPRFSGRQFPNYSSELNVNALELEDSALYLCASSWDRGGDQPQHFGDGTRLSIL.

The chain combines TRBV10-3 with TRBJ2-3, with a possible D match to TRBD2 (6 bases). The ends were cut back, 6 bases at V and 4 bases at J, with 11 bases in the middle. The CDR3 covers 13 residues. Germline CDR1 is ENHRY and CDR2 is SYGVKD. CDR3 bases: TGTGCCATCAGGGCGACTAGTGCAGATACGCAGTATTTT. Translated: CAIRATSADTQYF.

A remark on this clone: Distinct nucleotide sequences in the sample also encode this CDR3. The chain employs TRBV30 and TRBJ1-2; D possibly corresponds to TRBD1 (6 bases). This CDR3 spans 11 amino acids. With 0 bases removed from V and 8 bases from J, the gap between germline ends came to 7 bases. The germline CDR1 and CDR2 sequences are GTSNPN and SVGIG (reference sequence). The CDR3 nucleotides read TGTGCCTGGAGTGTACAGGGAGGCTACACCTTC. Protein sequence: CAWSVQGGYTF.

The V gene is TRBV19, the J gene TRBJ1-1; D is uncertain. V lost 3 bases, J lost 1 base, and 6 bases lay in between. Germline V lookup: CDR1 LNHDA, CDR2 SQIVND (reference sequence). The CDR3 contains 13 residues. In DNA, the CDR3 is TGTGCCAGTAGTATTTCAGGGAACACTGAAGCTTTCTTT. Translating it yields CASSISGNTEAFF.

The genes are TRBV10-3 and TRBJ1-2; D gene unclear. This CDR3 region has 15 residues. The germline V gene has CDR1 ENHRY and CDR2 SYGVKD. The germline V and J ends were trimmed by 10 bases and 3 bases, with 21 bases remaining between them. The DNA for the CDR3 is TGTGCCACCCAGGCGGTGGAGGACGGATACTATGGCTACACCTTC. Translation: CATQAVEDGYYGYTF.

This chain joins TRBV10-3 and TRBJ1-2, with 8 nucleotides matching TRBD1. J was trimmed by 4 bases and V by 0 bases; bases with no gene match: 13. The CDR3 covers 18 residues. CDR1 and CDR2 from the germline V gene are ENHRY and SYGVKD. The CDR3 reads CAISESSWAGQGSYGYTF. The CDR3 DNA reads as TGTGCCATCAGTGAGTCGTCCTGGGCCGGACAGGGATCCTATGGCTACACCTTC.

The chain uses TRBV30 and TRBJ2-3; D possibly corresponds to TRBD2 (5 bases). Germline-derived CDR1 and CDR2 are GTSNPN and SVGIG (reference sequence). CDR3 length: 15 residues. Between the trimmed V and J ends, which lost 3 bases and 2 bases, there was a span of 15 bases. The CDR3 bases are TGTGCCTGGAGCTCCTATTGGGAGCTCACAGATACGCAGTATTTT. Its protein is CAWSSYWELTDTQYF.

The rearrangement uses TRBV6-5 and TRBJ1-1, with a weak D call TRBD1 (5 bases). V was trimmed by 5 bases and J by 4 bases, leaving 11 bases between them. Germline loops: CDR1 MNHEY, CDR2 SVGAGI. CDR3 length: 13 residues. CDR3 residues: CASSPGGGTEAFF. The DNA for the CDR3 is TGTGCCAGCAGTCCCGGGGGGGGCACTGAAGCTTTCTTT.

The V call is TRBV25-1, the J call TRBJ2-7; D possibly corresponds to TRBD1 (5 bases). CDR3 length: 14 amino acids. CDR1 and CDR2 from the germline V gene are MGHDK and SYGVNS. V lost 3 bases, J lost 2 bases, and 11 bases lay in between. CDR3 sequence reads: CASSDYRTTYEQYF. The CDR3 coding sequence is TGTGCCAGCAGTGATTACAGGACAACCTACGAGCAGTACTTC.

The chain employs TRBV29-1 and TRBJ2-2; 10 bases are a match to TRBD2. The CDR3 has 14 residues. From germline, CDR1 is SQVTM and CDR2 ANQGSEA. Trimming cost V 7 bases and J 5 bases; bases outside gene matches: 7. As DNA, the CDR3 is TGCAGCGCTCCGGGACTAGCGAGAACCGGGGAGCTGTTTTTT. This codes for CSAPGLARTGELFF.

The chain carries TRBV29-1 and TRBJ2-1; 7 bases map to TRBD2. The CDR3 runs to 14 residues. Germline CDR1 and CDR2: SQVTM and ANQGSEA. V was pared by 7 bases and J by 2 bases, with 8 bases of the junction left unmatched. CDR3 in amino acids: CSASGGTTYNEQFF. The CDR3 coding sequence is TGCAGCGCTAGCGGCGGGACGACCTACAATGAGCAGTTCTTC.

The chain links TRBV19 to TRBJ1-5; no clear D. CDR3 length: 13 residues. The germline V gene encodes CDR1 LNHDA and CDR2 SQIVND (reference sequence). V lost 2 bases to trimming and J lost 4 bases, with 6 bases between them. The CDR3: CASSISTNQPQHF. The CDR3 DNA reads TGTGCCAGTAGTATAAGTACAAATCAGCCCCAGCATTTT.

V is TRBV5-1 and J is TRBJ1-4, with D possibly matching TRBD1 (6 bases). The V gene's germline CDR1 is SGHRS and CDR2 YFSETQ. The ends were cut back, 4 bases at V and 4 bases at J, with 14 bases in the middle. There are 15 residues in the CDR3. The CDR3: CASSLQGNDNEKLFF. Here the CDR3 DNA reads TGCGCCAGCAGCCTTCAGGGGAACGATAATGAAAAACTGTTTTTT.

The rearrangement joins TRBV27 to TRBJ1-2, with D possibly being TRBD1 (6 bases). This CDR3 spans 15 amino acids. CDR1 and CDR2 (germline): MNHEY, SMNVEV (reference sequence). V gave up 6 bases and J gave up 4 bases, with 18 bases separating them. The CDR3: CASSPGTRGGYGYTF. The CDR3 coding sequence is TGTGCCAGCAGCCCCGGGACACGGGGTGGCTATGGCTACACCTTC.

The sample holds one count of this clone. The gene calls are TRBV2 and TRBJ2-1; 9 bases are shared with TRBD1. The CDR3 covers 14 residues. Germline V gives CDR1 SNHLY, CDR2 FYNNEI. J was trimmed by 0 bases and V by 8 bases; bases with no gene match: 2. CDR3 nucleotide sequence: TGTGCCAGCTGGGGACAGGGCTCCTACAATGAGCAGTTCTTC. Translating it yields CASWGQGSYNEQFF.

The V gene is TRBV18, the J gene TRBJ1-6; 10 bases fit TRBD1. The CDR3 extends over 16 amino acids. V dropped 1 base and J dropped 5; count of bases not matched to a gene: 2. The germline CDR1 and CDR2 sequences are KGHSH and LQKENI. For the CDR3, the DNA is TGTGCCAGCTCACCACGGACAGGGGGAGATAATTCACCCCTCCACTTT. Translated, it gives CASSPRTGGDNSPLHF. The full variable domain, in which reference TRBV18 and TRBJ1-6 provide the parts outside the CDR3, is NAGVMQNPRHLVRRRGQEARLRCSPMKGHSHVYWYRQLPEEGLKFMVYLQKENIIDESGMPKERFSAEFPKEGPSILRIQQVVRGDSAAYFCASSPRTGGDNSPLHFGNGTRLTVT.

In this sample, this clone turned up once. The chain links TRBV30 to TRBJ1-5; D possibly corresponds to TRBD1 (6 bases). Germline assignment: CDR1 GTSNPN and CDR2 SVGIG (reference sequence). The CDR3 has 15 amino acids. V was pared by 3 bases and J by 6 bases, with 18 bases between. The CDR3 loop reads CAWRGRGGLVQPQHF. Here the CDR3 DNA reads TGTGCCTGGAGAGGAAGGGGGGGGCTAGTTCAGCCCCAGCATTTT.